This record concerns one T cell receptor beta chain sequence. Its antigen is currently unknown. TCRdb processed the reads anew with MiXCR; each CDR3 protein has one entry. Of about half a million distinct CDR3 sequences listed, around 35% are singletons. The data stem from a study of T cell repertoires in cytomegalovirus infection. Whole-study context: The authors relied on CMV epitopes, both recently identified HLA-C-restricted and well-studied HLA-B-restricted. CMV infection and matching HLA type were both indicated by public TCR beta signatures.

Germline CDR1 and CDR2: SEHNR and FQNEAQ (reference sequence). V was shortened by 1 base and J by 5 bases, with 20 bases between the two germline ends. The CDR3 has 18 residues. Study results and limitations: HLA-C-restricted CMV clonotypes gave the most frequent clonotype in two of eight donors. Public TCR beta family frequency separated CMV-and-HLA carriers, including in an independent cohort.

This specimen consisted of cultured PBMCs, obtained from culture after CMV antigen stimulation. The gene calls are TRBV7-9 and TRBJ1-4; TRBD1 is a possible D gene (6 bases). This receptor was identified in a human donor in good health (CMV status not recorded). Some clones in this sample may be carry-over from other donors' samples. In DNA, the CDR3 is TGTGCCAGCAGCTTAGGGGCAGGCGGGACACCGCGAAATGAAAAACTGTTTTTT. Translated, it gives CASSLGAGGTPRNEKLFF.